The subject of this entry is one TCR beta chain. Its matching antigen is unknown. This specimen comes from a study of metastatic and nonmetastatic thyroid tumors. Study as a whole: Repertoires from blood and tumor or nodule tissue of malignant and benign thyroid patients were compared.

Study-wide results and limits: Reported TCR beta diversity, measured in blood and tumor, was significantly higher for malignant thyroid tumors than for benign nodules.

Germline V gene lookup returns CDR1 SGHTS and CDR2 YDEGEE. The V gene end was trimmed by 4 bases and the J gene end by 7 bases; junction bases not matched to a gene: 9. CDR3 length: 15 amino acids. Original processing notes: Construction of a distant-metastasis classifier for papillary thyroid cancer relied on CDR3 differences across clinicopathological groups. TCRdb re-clonotyped the PCR reads through MiXCR. TCRdb's processing, not the authors' own work, is the source of the V and J calls. Of roughly 2,600 clones in the sample, 20% to 25% were seen once. All patients were treatment-naive before thyroid surgery.

The chain employs TRBV5-8 and TRBJ1-4; 8 nucleotides agree with TRBD1. Specimen: adjacent normal tissue. The TCR comes from a male donor with papillary thyroid cancer or a benign thyroid nodule (not recorded which). Some clones in this sample may be carry-over from other donors' samples. CDR3 amino acids: CASSLRTGRVEKLFF. The DNA of the CDR3 is TGTGCCAGCAGCCTGAGGACAGGGCGCGTTGAAAAACTGTTTTTT.